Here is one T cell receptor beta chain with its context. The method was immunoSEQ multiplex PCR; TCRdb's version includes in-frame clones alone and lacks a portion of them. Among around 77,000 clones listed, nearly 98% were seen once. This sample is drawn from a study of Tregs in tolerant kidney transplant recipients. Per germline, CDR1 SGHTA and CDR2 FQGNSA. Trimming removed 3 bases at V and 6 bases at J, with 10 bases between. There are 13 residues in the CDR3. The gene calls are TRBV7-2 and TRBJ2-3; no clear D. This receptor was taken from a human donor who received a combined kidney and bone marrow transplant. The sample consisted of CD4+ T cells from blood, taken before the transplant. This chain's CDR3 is CASSFRSGDTQYF. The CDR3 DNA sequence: TGTGCCAGCAGCTTTCGGTCCGGGGATACGCAGTATTTT.